This T cell receptor (beta chain) was profiled in a study of shared clonotypes between healthy human individuals. Study-wide results and caveats: The authors sampled blood alone, and tissue repertoires likely differ. Relative to memory subsets, naive subsets generally showed larger estimated richness.

Trimming shortened V by 1 base and J by 4 bases, and 8 bases separated the two germline ends. The length of the CDR3 is 13 residues. Germline lookup yields CDR1 SGHAT and CDR2 FQNNGV. In its sample, this clone was seen once. Its antigen is currently unknown. Naive CD8 cells comprised CD45RO-negative, CCR7-positively selected cells, excluding terminally differentiated effector memory CD45RA+ cells. In the authors' workflow: Filtering of immunoSEQ junctional sequences could not match full-length read filtering. The table came from immunoSEQ multiplex PCR; TCRdb's copy has only in-frame clones and leaves some out. The V and J calls and clone size are taken from that table; D and trimming were inferred from the DNA. Here the sample spans approximately 1.9 million clones, 93% being singletons.

The clonotype originates from a young man in good health. Some clones in this sample may be carry-over from other donors' samples. This rearrangement joins TRBV11-2 to TRBJ2-7, with no clear D. The specimen was naive CD8+ T cells from PBMCs. In nucleotides, the CDR3 is TGTGCCAGCAGCTTAGTATGGAGTTACGAGCAGTACTTC. Translated, it gives CASSLVWSYEQYF.